Each of the 25 T cell receptor beta chains below was sequenced from the same sample in a study of PD-L1 blockade in urothelial cancer. Time point in this sample: pretreatment peripheral blood. Here immunoSEQ multiplex PCR was the method, and the copy in TCRdb shows in-frame clones only, minus some. The table includes 70,000 to 95,000 clones, around 83% detected once. The sequences come from PBMCs, collected around atezolizumab (anti-PD-L1) treatment. The source of these receptors is a man aged 60 to 75 with urothelial cancer.

V gene TRBV5-1 combines with J gene TRBJ2-3; the D is unclear. Germline lookup yields CDR1 SGHRS and CDR2 YFSETQ. V was cut by 0 bases and J by 0 bases, with 11 bases left in between. CDR3 length: 16 amino acids. CDR3 amino acids: CASSLAPGLSTDTQYF. DNA of the CDR3: TGCGCCAGCAGCTTGGCACCGGGTCTTAGCACAGATACGCAGTATTTT.

A single count supports this clone. This chain connects TRBV5-1 to TRBJ2-5, with 9 nucleotides matching TRBD2. V was pared by 0 bases and J by 7 bases, with 13 bases of the junction left unmatched. This CDR3 has 17 residues. Per the germline V gene, CDR1 is SGHRS and CDR2 is YFSETQ. The CDR3 here is CASSLASVAGGQGTQYF. CDR3 DNA: TGCGCCAGCAGCTTGGCCTCAGTTGCGGGGGGGCAGGGGACCCAGTACTTC.

There are a few counts of this clone. The V call is TRBV14, the J call TRBJ1-2; no firm D call. Trimming removed 0 bases from V and 1 base from J, with 6 bases in between. Per the germline V gene, CDR1 is SGHDN and CDR2 is FVKESK. The CDR3 is 14 residues long. The CDR3: CASSQDSGNYGYTF. CDR3 nucleotide sequence: TGTGCCAGCAGCCAAGATAGCGGTAACTATGGCTACACCTTC.

The CDR3 DNA reads TGTGCCAGCAGGCCGGACAGGGTGGTATCCTACGAGCAGTACTTC. It yields the protein CASRPDRVVSYEQYF. The chain employs TRBV6-5 and TRBJ2-7, with TRBD1 identical over 8 bases. Germline V gene sequence: CDR1 MNHEY, CDR2 SVGAGI. V dropped 6 bases and J dropped 1; count of bases not matched to a gene: 8. CDR3 length: 15 amino acids.

A single count supports this clone. The rearrangement uses TRBV21-1 and TRBJ2-5; TRBD1, the D gene given by the table, was not confirmed from the DNA. TRBV21-1 is a pseudogene locus. The CDR3 runs 13 residues. As DNA, the CDR3 is TGTGCCAGCAGCAAAGTAACAGAAGAGACCCAGTACTTC. This sequence encodes CASSKVTEETQYF.

The genes are TRBV28 and TRBJ2-4, with 7 bases fitting TRBD1. After removal of 3 bases from V and 6 bases from J, the junction contained 8 bases not matched to a gene. Germline V lookup: CDR1 MDHEN, CDR2 SYDVKM. This CDR3 is built from 15 residues. The CDR3 reads CASSLAGTAINIQYF. CDR3 sequence (DNA): TGTGCCAGCAGTTTGGCCGGGACAGCTATAAACATTCAGTACTTC.

The V call is TRBV15, the J call TRBJ2-7; TRBD1 agrees at 7 bases. The V gene end was trimmed by 4 bases and the J gene end by 3 bases; junction bases not matched to a gene: 6. This CDR3 contains 14 residues. Germline CDR1 and CDR2: LNHNV and YYDKDF (reference sequence). CDR3 residues: CATSIKGDSYEQYF. CDR3 DNA sequence: TGTGCCACCAGCATCAAGGGGGACAGCTACGAGCAGTACTTC.

This clone was seen a handful of times. The chain carries TRBV28 and TRBJ2-3, with 9 nucleotides matching TRBD2. The CDR3 is 14 residues long. Looked up from germline, CDR1 is MDHEN and CDR2 is SYDVKM. The trim removed 6 bases at V and 2 bases at J, leaving 3 bases unmatched. The chain's CDR3 is CASRPSGNTDTQYF. DNA for the CDR3: TGTGCCAGCAGACCTAGCGGGAACACAGATACGCAGTATTTT.

The rearrangement uses TRBV5-1 and TRBJ2-3, with TRBD2 matching over 8 bases. Germline assignment: CDR1 SGHRS and CDR2 YFSETQ. CDR3 length: 17 residues. With 0 bases clipped from V and 0 bases from J, the junction kept 6 bases outside the gene matches. The CDR3 region has the DNA TGCGCCAGCAGCTTGGCTAGCGGGTACTCTAGCACAGATACGCAGTATTTT. It is translated as CASSLASGYSSTDTQYF.

The chain carries TRBV11-2 and TRBJ2-7, with D maybe TRBD2 (7 bases). V was shortened by 5 bases and J by 0 bases, with 14 bases between the two germline ends. CDR1 is SGHAT, CDR2 FQNNGV, per germline. The CDR3 contains 15 residues. In nucleotides, the CDR3 is TGTGCCAGCAGCCGTGGGGGGGCGAGCTCCTACGAGCAGTACTTC. It specifies CASSRGGASSYEQYF. Based on the CDR3 plus reference TRBV11-2 and TRBJ2-7, the full variable domain is EAGVAQSPRYKIIEKRQSVAFWCNPISGHATLYWYQQILGQGPKLLIQFQNNGVVDDSQLPKDRFSAERLKGVDSTLKIQPAKLEDSAVYLCASSRGGASSYEQYFGPGTRLTVT.

The chain carries TRBV19 and TRBJ2-4; TRBD2 matches 7 bases. The germline gives CDR1 LNHDA, CDR2 SQIVND (reference sequence). V shed 4 bases and J 6 bases; nucleotides not matched to a gene: 6. CDR3 length: 14 residues. CDR3 bases: TGTGCCAGTAGTAAGGTAGGGGAGGGAAACATTCAGTACTTC. Amino acid sequence: CASSKVGEGNIQYF.

A few counts support this clone. The chain combines TRBV6-5 with TRBJ1-4, with D possibly matching TRBD1 (5 bases). Trimming left V 5 bases short and J 5 bases short, with 12 bases between. The CDR3 runs 14 residues. Germline lookup yields CDR1 MNHEY and CDR2 SVGAGI. In nucleotides, the CDR3 is TGTGCCAGCAGTGGGGGGTTACTAAATGAAAAACTGTTTTTT. It specifies CASSGGLLNEKLFF.

The chain carries TRBV30 and TRBJ1-6; TRBD1 agrees at 8 bases. The CDR3 loop spans 12 amino acids. Germline CDR1 and CDR2: GTSNPN and SVGIG (reference sequence). The V and J ends lost 8 bases and 11 bases, in that order; junction bases with no gene match: 8. CDR3 in DNA: TGTGCCATCGGACAGGGTTTGACACCCCTCCACTTT. It is translated as CAIGQGLTPLHF.

DNA of the CDR3: TGTGCCTGGAGCCGCGGTGGCGGGGGGTACCAAGAGACCCAGTACTTC. It is translated as CAWSRGGGGYQETQYF. The V call is TRBV30, the J call TRBJ2-5; 8 bases map to TRBD2. V shed 3 bases, J shed 0 bases, and the junction held 9 bases outside the gene matches. CDR1 GTSNPN and CDR2 SVGIG come from the germline V gene (reference sequence). The CDR3 covers 16 residues. The whole variable domain, remainder taken from reference TRBV30 and TRBJ2-5, is SQTIHQWPATLVQPVGSPLSLECTVEGTSNPNLYWYRQAAGRGLQLLFYSVGIGQISSEVPQNLSASRPQDRQFILSSKKLLLSDSGFYLCAWSRGGGGYQETQYFGPGTRLLVL.

V usage is TRBV7-8 and J usage is TRBJ1-5; D gene uncertain. Per the germline V gene, CDR1 is SGHVS and CDR2 is FQNEAQ. Between the trimmed V and J ends, which lost 4 bases and 6 bases, there was a span of 13 bases. There are 14 residues in the CDR3. The CDR3 coding sequence is TGTGCCAGCAGCTACCGCTTGGAGCCTCAGCCCCAGCATTTT. This codes for CASSYRLEPQPQHF. The entire variable domain, with the rest obtained from reference TRBV7-8 and TRBJ1-5, is as follows: GAGVSQSPRYKVAKRGQDVALRCDPISGHVSLFWYQQALGQGPEFLTYFQNEAQLDKSGLPSDRFFAERPEGSVSTLKIQRTQQEDSAVYLCASSYRLEPQPQHFGDGTRLSIL.

The chain employs TRBV6-6 and TRBJ1-2; 7 bases match TRBD1. V shed 6 bases and J 2 bases; nucleotides not matched to a gene: 12. This CDR3 spans 16 amino acids. Per germline, CDR1 MNHNY and CDR2 SVGAGI (reference sequence). For the CDR3, the DNA is TGTGCCAGCAGCCCCTCAAGGGGGCGGCGGAACTATGGCTACACCTTC. Protein sequence: CASSPSRGRRNYGYTF.

The rearrangement uses TRBV5-4 and TRBJ2-7, with D tentatively TRBD1 (5 bases). This CDR3 contains 13 residues. V dropped 1 base and J dropped 7 bases, with 12 bases sitting between them. Germline assignment: CDR1 SGHNT and CDR2 YYREEE (reference sequence). Written as DNA, the CDR3 is TGTGCCAGCAGCTTGTTCAGGGCTGAAGAGCAGTACTTC. It codes for CASSLFRAEEQYF.

V and J are TRBV28 and TRBJ1-3; 10 positions match TRBD1. The junction had 13 bases not matched to a gene; V was cut back by 3 bases and J by 2 bases. Germline V CDR1 and CDR2: MDHEN, SYDVKM. This CDR3 comprises 19 residues. The CDR3 here is CASSFYRTGGSKTGNTIYF. The CDR3 coding sequence is TGTGCCAGCAGTTTTTATAGGACAGGGGGATCAAAGACTGGAAACACCATATATTTT.

The chain uses TRBV2 and TRBJ1-6, with 7 bases aligning to TRBD1. The CDR3 contains 15 residues. Losses at the gene ends were 5 bases for V and 8 bases for J; bases not matched to a gene: 9. Germline CDR1 is SNHLY and CDR2 is FYNNEI. The CDR3 sequence is CASSPRQGGYSPLHF. The CDR3 DNA reads TGTGCCAGCAGTCCGCGGCAGGGGGGATATTCACCCCTCCACTTT.

This clone showed up just once. The chain recombines TRBV27 with TRBJ1-1; the D gene is possibly TRBD1 (5 bases). CDR3 length: 13 amino acids. The germline V gene encodes CDR1 MNHEY and CDR2 SMNVEV (reference sequence). The V end was cut by 5 bases, the J end by 5 bases, with 12 bases between. CDR3 residues: CASSRMGGTEAFF. The DNA for the CDR3 is TGTGCCAGCAGTAGAATGGGGGGAACTGAAGCTTTCTTT.

The chain uses TRBV7-2 and TRBJ1-2; D is undetermined. Trimming left V 0 bases short and J 1 base short, with 15 bases between. The CDR3 sequence is 17 residues long. Germline V lookup: CDR1 SGHTA, CDR2 FQGNSA. CDR3 in amino acids: CASSLAVGRSGNYGYTF. The CDR3 DNA follows: TGTGCCAGCAGCTTAGCGGTTGGTCGGAGTGGTAACTATGGCTACACCTTC. The full variable domain, rest sourced from reference TRBV7-2 and TRBJ1-2, is GAGVSQSPSNKVTEKGKDVELRCDPISGHTALYWYRQSLGQGLEFLIYFQGNSAPDKSGLPSDRFSAERTGGSVSTLTIQRTQQEDSAVYLCASSLAVGRSGNYGYTFGSGTRLTVV.

This clone was observed a single time. The CDR3, as DNA: TGCACCAGCAGCCGCATACCCGGAGCCCCGAAGCCCTACGAGCAGTACTTC. Amino acid sequence: CTSSRIPGAPKPYEQYF. This rearrangement joins TRBV1 to TRBJ2-7; TRBD2, the table's D call, lacks a check against the DNA. TRBV1 is a pseudogene. The CDR3 runs 17 residues.

CDR3 nucleotides: TGTGCCAGCAGTTTATTCCAGGGCGGCTACGAGCAGTACTTC. Translation gives CASSLFQGGYEQYF. The chain is built from TRBV28 and TRBJ2-7, with D perhaps TRBD1 (5 bases). The CDR3 is 14 residues long. Trimming cost V 1 base and J 3 bases, with 10 bases left between them. Germline V gene lookup returns CDR1 MDHEN and CDR2 SYDVKM.

The chain combines TRBV19 with TRBJ1-3, with D maybe TRBD1 (6 bases). CDR3 length equals 14 residues. With 7 bases removed from V and 3 bases from J, the gap between germline ends came to 13 bases. Germline V CDR1 and CDR2: LNHDA, SQIVND (reference sequence). In DNA form, the CDR3 reads TGTGCCAGTACCTCAGGGGCCCTTGGAAACACCATATATTTT. This encodes CASTSGALGNTIYF.

V and J are TRBV7-9 and TRBJ2-2, with TRBD2 identical over 7 bases. Germline CDR1 SEHNR, CDR2 FQNEAQ (reference sequence). The V and J ends lost 5 bases and 1 base, in that order; junction bases with no gene match: 10. This CDR3 is 17 amino acids long. CDR3 loop: CASSSGVAALNTGELFF. CDR3 nucleotide sequence: TGTGCCAGCAGCAGCGGGGTAGCCGCCCTGAACACCGGGGAGCTGTTTTTT.